This TCR beta chain was documented in a study of control samples from healthy donors and cancer patients. V lost 4 bases, J lost 2 bases, and 19 bases stayed unmatched. This CDR3 contains 19 residues. CDR1 and CDR2 (germline): SGHRS, YFSETQ. The repertoire was sequenced with immunoSEQ multiplex PCR; TCRdb's copy has only in-frame clones and lacks some. Here the sample spans about 150,000 clones, about 86% being singletons. The chain has TRBV5-1 and TRBJ2-5, with TRBD2 matching 8 bases. Sequencing was done on a sample of blood. The sequence came from a man aged 18-30 years in good health. CDR3 DNA: TGCGCCAGCAGCAGCTACGGTATGAGCGGGGGAGGAATTCAAGAGACCCAGTACTTC. Protein product: CASSSYGMSGGGIQETQYF.